This T cell receptor (beta chain) is drawn from a study of shared clonotypes between healthy human individuals. Regarding the study as a whole: Clonotype sharing across donors was expected to vary with sequencing depth. For naive CD4 cells, 4% to 6% of clonotypes were shared across a few donors.

CD4+ cells underwent separation, giving CD45RA+ naive and CD45RA-negative memory subsets. Comments on this clone: Its target is not known.

Sequenced by immunoSEQ multiplex PCR; TCRdb stores in-frame clones only, minus some. This sample has about 2.4 million clones, with 93% found just once. V was trimmed by 10 bases and J by 4 bases, leaving 11 bases between them. This CDR3 comprises 12 residues. In germline, CDR1 is MDHEN, CDR2 SYDVKM. Sequenced material: naive CD4+ T cells from PBMCs. Regarding subset: CD45RA+ positively selected. The chain combines TRBV28 with TRBJ1-5, with a tentative D call TRBD1 (6 bases). This sequence was found in a man between 18 and 29 years old in good health. Some clones in this sample may be carry-over from other donors' samples. CDR3 DNA: TGTGCCACCAGGGGTTATAATCAGCCCCAGCATTTT. Its translation: CATRGYNQPQHF.